This entry features one T cell receptor (beta chain) sequence. This sample was included in a study of blood T cell repertoires in COVID-19. About the study: PBMCs, B-cell-depleted T cells, or T cells provided the cDNA or gDNA that made up the material.

The recovered donors of Cohort 3 showed two negative PCRs, clearance, or symptom resolution. Per the germline V gene, CDR1 is SGHTA and CDR2 is FQGNSA. The CDR3 totals 15 residues. The V end was cut by 0 bases, the J end by 11 bases, with 14 bases between. Sequenced by immunoSEQ multiplex PCR; TCRdb stores in-frame clones only, minus some. The table includes around 130,000 clones, 84% detected once. The clonotype was recovered from a woman in her thirties who had recovered from COVID-19. Material: PBMCs or T cells enriched from blood (not recorded which). The rearrangement links TRBV7-2 to TRBJ1-6, with a tentative D call TRBD1 (5 bases). For the CDR3, the DNA is TGTGCCAGCAGCTTAGCCACCAGGGTAGTTGCACCCCTCCACTTT. As protein: CASSLATRVVAPLHF.